The 10 T cell receptor beta chains presented below share a single source sample, sequenced in a study of human T cells and chemical hapten exposure. Each CDR3 protein gets one entry after TCRdb re-called the RACE reads with MiXCR. The table records about 84,000 distinct CDR3 sequences, under 11% of them present only once. The time point here: patch test 2, 6 weeks after DPC sensitization. Treatment meaning: therapeutic diphenylcyclopropenone sensitization with weekly scalp DPC. The sequenced sample was whole blood, obtained in connection with sensitization to the hapten diphenylcyclopropenone (DPC). The receptors here all came from a woman in her fifties or sixties with alopecia areata. Some clones in this sample may be carry-over from other donors' samples.

This clonotype was observed a handful of times. This chain links TRBV28 with TRBJ2-7; a possible D gene is TRBD1 (5 bases). Germline values: CDR1 MDHEN, CDR2 SYDVKM. The germline V and J ends were trimmed by 2 bases and 8 bases, with 13 bases remaining between them. The CDR3 totals 13 residues. The DNA of the CDR3 is TGTGCCAGCAGTTTACAGGGCCGTTCAAAGCAGTACTTC. Its protein is CASSLQGRSKQYF.

The chain joins TRBV30 to TRBJ1-1, with unresolved D. This CDR3 contains 14 residues. In germline, CDR1 is GTSNPN, CDR2 SVGIG (reference sequence). V was trimmed by 3 bases and J by 1 base, leaving 12 bases between them. This CDR3 is CAWSPLQTNTEAFF. The CDR3 DNA is TGTGCCTGGAGCCCCCTCCAGACGAACACTGAAGCTTTCTTT.

The rearrangement uses TRBV3-1 and TRBJ2-5; a possible D gene is TRBD2 (6 bases). This CDR3 is 18 amino acids long. Germline assignment: CDR1 LGHDT and CDR2 YNNKEL (reference sequence). With 5 bases removed from V and 2 bases from J, the gap between germline ends came to 24 bases. In DNA form, the CDR3 reads TGTGCCAGCAGCAAAACGCGGGGCGCGGGCTCGTCACAAGAGACCCAGTACTTC. Translated, it gives CASSKTRGAGSSQETQYF.

This clonotype was recorded at least ten times. The chain uses TRBV3-1 and TRBJ2-7; TRBD1 is a possible D gene (5 bases). The germline V gene has CDR1 LGHDT and CDR2 YNNKEL (reference sequence). V lost 1 base to trimming and J lost 3 bases, with 10 bases between them. The CDR3 length is 14 residues. The CDR3 loop is CASSQGPRDYEQYF. The CDR3 nucleotides read TGTGCCAGCAGCCAAGGGCCCAGGGACTACGAGCAGTACTTC.

The chain employs TRBV18 and TRBJ1-1; TRBD1 aligns across 7 bases. The CDR3 spans 14 residues. Unmatched junction bases numbered 5, after V lost 0 bases and J lost 7 bases. The germline gives CDR1 KGHSH, CDR2 LQKENI. The CDR3 sequence: CASSPPGQPFEAFF. In DNA, the CDR3 is TGTGCCAGCTCACCACCGGGACAGCCTTTTGAAGCTTTCTTT.

This sequence joins TRBV3-1 and TRBJ1-5; TRBD1 might be the D (6 bases). V was trimmed by 0 bases and J by 9 bases, leaving 9 bases between them. This CDR3 contains 13 residues. The germline gives CDR1 LGHDT, CDR2 YNNKEL (reference sequence). The CDR3 loop reads CASSQEGGRPQHF. DNA of the CDR3: TGTGCCAGCAGCCAAGAAGGGGGTCGGCCCCAGCATTTT. The full variable domain, completed using reference TRBV3-1 and TRBJ1-5, is DTAVSQTPKYLVTQMGNDKSIKCEQNLGHDTMYWYKQDSKKFLKIMFSYNNKELIINETVPNRFSPKSPDKAHLNLHINSLELGDSAVYFCASSQEGGRPQHFGDGTRLSIL.

Ten or more counts support this clonotype. The chain joins TRBV2 to TRBJ2-3, with 11 bases aligning to TRBD2. V was pared by 7 bases and J by 7 bases, with 13 bases of the junction left unmatched. The CDR3 spans 16 residues. Per the germline V gene, CDR1 is SNHLY and CDR2 is FYNNEI. The CDR3 region has the DNA TGTGCCAGCAACAGTCTCGGTACTAGCGGGAGTCATACGCAGTATTTT. It specifies CASNSLGTSGSHTQYF.

This clonotype was observed many times. V gene TRBV23-1 combines with J gene TRBJ2-3; 8 nucleotides match TRBD2. TRBV23-1 is flagged as an ORF with uncertain function. Unmatched junction bases numbered 10, after V lost 4 bases and J lost 4 bases. The CDR3 totals 16 residues. The DNA for the CDR3 is TGCGCCAGCAGTCGCGGACTAGCCGTTGGGGCAGATACGCAGTATTTT. This gives the protein CASSRGLAVGADTQYF.

This clonotype was counted many times. The genes are TRBV29-1 and TRBJ2-3; D may be TRBD2 (5 bases). This CDR3 has 14 amino acids. The V end lost 4 bases, the J end lost 4 bases, and 15 bases lay between the germline ends. Germline V gene data show CDR1 as SQVTM and CDR2 as ANQGSEA. Written as DNA, the CDR3 is TGCAGCGTTGCGAGAGGGAGAGGCGCAGATACGCAGTATTTT. Translation gives CSVARGRGADTQYF.

This clonotype was detected only a few times. J is TRBJ2-5 and V is TRBV5-1; maybe TRBD2 (5 bases). CDR1 and CDR2 (germline): SGHRS, YFSETQ. This CDR3 region has 15 residues. V lost 1 base, J lost 1 base, and 11 bases lay in between. CDR3 nucleotides: TGCGCCAGCAGCTTGCTAGCAGGTCGCCAAGAGACCCAGTACTTC. It codes for CASSLLAGRQETQYF.